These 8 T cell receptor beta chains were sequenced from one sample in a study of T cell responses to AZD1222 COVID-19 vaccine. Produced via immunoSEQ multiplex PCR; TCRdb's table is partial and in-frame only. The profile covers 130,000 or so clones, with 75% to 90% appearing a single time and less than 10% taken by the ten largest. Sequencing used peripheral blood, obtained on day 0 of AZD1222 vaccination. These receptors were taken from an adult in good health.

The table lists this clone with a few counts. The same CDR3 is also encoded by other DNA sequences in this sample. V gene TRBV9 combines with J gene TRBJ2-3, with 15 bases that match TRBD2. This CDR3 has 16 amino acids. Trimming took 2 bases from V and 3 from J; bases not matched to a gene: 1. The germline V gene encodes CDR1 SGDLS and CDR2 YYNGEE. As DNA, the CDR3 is TGTGCCAGCAGCGTCGGACTAGCGGGAGGGACAGATACGCAGTATTTT. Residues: CASSVGLAGGTDTQYF.

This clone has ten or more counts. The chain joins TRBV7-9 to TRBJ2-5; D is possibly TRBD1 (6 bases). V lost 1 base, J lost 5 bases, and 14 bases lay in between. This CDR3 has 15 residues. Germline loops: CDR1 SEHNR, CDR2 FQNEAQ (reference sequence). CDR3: CASSLGKQGKETQYF. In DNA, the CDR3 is TGTGCCAGCAGCTTAGGAAAGCAGGGGAAGGAGACCCAGTACTTC. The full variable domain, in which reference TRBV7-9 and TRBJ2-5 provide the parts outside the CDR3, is DTGVSQNPRHKITKRGQNVTFRCDPISEHNRLYWYRQTLGQGPEFLTYFQNEAQLEKSRLLSDRFSAERPKGSFSTLEIQRTEQGDSAMYLCASSLGKQGKETQYFGPGTRLLVL.

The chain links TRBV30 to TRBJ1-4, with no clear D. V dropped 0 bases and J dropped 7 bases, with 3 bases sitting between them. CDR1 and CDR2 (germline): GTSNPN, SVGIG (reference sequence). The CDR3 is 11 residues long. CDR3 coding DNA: TGTGCCTGGAGTGTACGTGAAAAACTGTTTTTT. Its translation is CAWSVREKLFF.

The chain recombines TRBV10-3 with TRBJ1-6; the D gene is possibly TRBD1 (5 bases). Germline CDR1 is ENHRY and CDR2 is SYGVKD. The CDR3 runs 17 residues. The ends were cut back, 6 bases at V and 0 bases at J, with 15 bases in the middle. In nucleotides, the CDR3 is TGTGCCATCAGGGAGGGACCGTCCAACTCCTATAATTCACCCCTCCACTTT. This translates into CAIREGPSNSYNSPLHF.

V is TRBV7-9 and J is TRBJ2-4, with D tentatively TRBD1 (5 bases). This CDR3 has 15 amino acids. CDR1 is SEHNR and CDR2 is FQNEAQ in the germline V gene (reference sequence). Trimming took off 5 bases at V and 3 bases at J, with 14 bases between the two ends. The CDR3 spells CASSPPLGHKNIQYF. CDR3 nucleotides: TGTGCCAGCAGCCCACCCCTTGGACACAAAAACATTCAGTACTTC.

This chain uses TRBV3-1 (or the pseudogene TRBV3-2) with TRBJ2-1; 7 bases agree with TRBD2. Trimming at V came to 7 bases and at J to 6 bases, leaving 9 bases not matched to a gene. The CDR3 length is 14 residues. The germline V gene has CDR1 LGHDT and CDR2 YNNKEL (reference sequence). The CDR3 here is CASTHSGTSNEQFF. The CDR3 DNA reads TGTGCCAGCACCCACAGCGGGACTTCCAATGAGCAGTTCTTC.

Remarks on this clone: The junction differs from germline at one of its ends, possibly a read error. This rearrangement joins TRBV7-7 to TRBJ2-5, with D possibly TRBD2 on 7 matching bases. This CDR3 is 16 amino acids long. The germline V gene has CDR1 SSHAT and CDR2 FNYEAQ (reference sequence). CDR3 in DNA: TGTGCTAGCAGCTTAGGGGGGGTTTCTGGAAAAGAGACCCAGTACTTC. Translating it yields CASSLGGVSGKETQYF.

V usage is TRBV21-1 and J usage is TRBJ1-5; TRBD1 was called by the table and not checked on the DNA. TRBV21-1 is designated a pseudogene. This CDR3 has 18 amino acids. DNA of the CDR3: TGTGCCAGCAGCTTATTCCCGGGACAGGGTATACGCAATCAGCCCCAGCATTTT. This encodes CASSLFPGQGIRNQPQHF.